The T cell receptor beta chain under discussion was sequenced for a study of Ad26.COV2.S vaccination and SARS-CoV-2 variants. Study background: Into the muscle, Ad26.COV2.S was dosed once or twice, 56 days apart. Study findings and constraints: Those who received the vaccine showed greater spike-specific TCR breadth than those given placebo. There was reportedly substantial breadth in spike-specific CD8+ and CD4+ T cell responses after vaccination.

The germline gives CDR1 SGDLS, CDR2 YYNGEE. This CDR3 is 15 amino acids long. Losses at the gene ends were 3 bases for V and 2 bases for J; bases not matched to a gene: 8. Documented treatment: roughly 19 received Ad26.COV2.S at low or high dose, single or two shots; about 5 received placebo; per-sample allocation not given. Samples came from day 63 after the first vaccine or placebo injection. Clones were sequenced by immunoSEQ multiplex PCR, and TCRdb holds only the in-frame ones, with some missing. The sample has roughly 460,000 clones, roughly nine tenths seen once. About this clone: Its antigen is not known.

The material was peripheral blood, obtained in a trial of Ad26.COV2.S vaccine versus placebo. The rearrangement uses TRBV9 and TRBJ2-7; 7 bases map to TRBD1. The origin of this receptor is a person aged 18-65 years who received the Ad26.COV2.S COVID-19 vaccine or a placebo. This CDR3 is CASSAGRDRAYEQYF. In DNA form, the CDR3 reads TGTGCCAGCAGCGCTGGCCGTGACAGGGCCTACGAGCAGTACTTC.